This T cell receptor (beta chain) was observed in a study of a mutant IDH1 vaccine in newly diagnosed glioma. Background on the study: Commencement of vaccination occurred 4-6 weeks following radiotherapy alone, or concurrently with temozolomide cycles. Treated patients comprised approximately 62% males and 37.5% females, mean age roughly 44 years.

Regarding time point: week 23, last vaccination. Each dose delivered 300 ug of mutant IDH1 20-mer peptide subcutaneously with imiquimod. Each tumor in the donors was a new WHO grade 3 or 4 astrocytoma, IDH1-mutant and ATRX-lost. The method was immunoSEQ multiplex PCR; TCRdb's version includes in-frame clones alone and lacks a portion of them. There are around 76,000 clones in the sample; approximately 89% occur only once, and around 0.77% lies in the top ten. On this clone itself: Its cognate antigen is unknown.

The V segment lost 5 bases and the J segment 1 base; nucleotides outside the gene matches: 12. This CDR3 has 18 amino acids. Germline V gene sequence: CDR1 SGHTA, CDR2 FQGTGA. Material: PBMCs, obtained from a glioma patient whose treatment included an IDH1 peptide vaccine. This sequence joins TRBV7-3 and TRBJ1-1, with 11 nucleotides matching TRBD1. This sequence was found in a woman in her fifties or sixties with glioma. This CDR3 is CASSPVRGQGVGNTEAFF. CDR3 coding DNA: TGTGCCAGCAGCCCTGTAAGGGGACAGGGGGTAGGGAACACTGAAGCTTTCTTT.